These 23 T cell receptor beta chains originate from one sample sequenced in a study of T cells in tumors after PD-1 blockade. Some clones are missing from TCRdb's copy, which holds only in-frame ones; the method was immunoSEQ multiplex PCR. The sample has around 50,000 clones, 70% to 85% seen once; the top ten hold about 9%. Sequencing used PBMCs, obtained before anti-PD-1 therapy. These receptors were obtained from a human donor with advanced basal cell or squamous cell carcinoma (not recorded which).

V gene TRBV3-1 (or the pseudogene TRBV3-2) combines with J gene TRBJ2-7; D gene unclear. The CDR3 is 15 residues long. The V gene's germline CDR1 is LGHDT and CDR2 YNNKEL (reference sequence). Between the trimmed V and J ends, which lost 3 bases and 1 base, there was a span of 13 bases. CDR3 amino acids: CASSHGPLRSYEQYF. As DNA, the CDR3 is TGTGCCAGCAGCCATGGGCCCTTACGATCCTACGAGCAGTACTTC.

DNA of the CDR3: TGTGCCAGCAGCCATGACAGCGACCCAGACACCGGGGAGCTGTTTTTT. Translation gives CASSHDSDPDTGELFF. The chain joins TRBV5-4 to TRBJ2-2; maybe TRBD1 (5 bases). V lost 4 bases to trimming and J lost 3 bases, with 16 bases between them. CDR1 SGHNT and CDR2 YYREEE come from the germline V gene (reference sequence). The CDR3 extends over 16 amino acids.

This clone was observed a single time. V gene TRBV6-5 combines with J gene TRBJ2-2; 8 nucleotides agree with TRBD2. V lost 5 bases and J lost 2; bases outside the gene matches: 4. Looked up from germline, CDR1 is MNHEY and CDR2 is SVGAGI. The length of the CDR3 is 15 residues. The CDR3 sequence: CASSITSGNTGELFF. The CDR3 bases are TGTGCCAGCAGTATAACTAGCGGAAACACCGGGGAGCTGTTTTTT.

This chain links TRBV28 with TRBJ1-3; no definite D call. V lost 7 bases to trimming and J lost 0 bases, with 13 bases between them. This CDR3 has 15 amino acids. Germline V CDR1 and CDR2: MDHEN, SYDVKM. CDR3: CASMWTRSSGNTIYF. In DNA, the CDR3 is TGTGCCAGCATGTGGACGCGTTCCTCTGGAAACACCATATATTTT. The whole variable domain, remainder taken from reference TRBV28 and TRBJ1-3, is DVKVTQSSRYLVKRTGEKVFLECVQDMDHENMFWYRQDPGLGLRLIYFSYDVKMKEKGDIPEGYSVSREKKERFSLILESASTNQTSMYLCASMWTRSSGNTIYFGEGSWLTVV.

The chain combines TRBV6-5 with TRBJ2-1; 13 bases line up with TRBD2. From germline, CDR1 is MNHEY and CDR2 SVGAGI. V lost 6 bases and J lost 4; bases outside the gene matches: 3. There are 15 residues in the CDR3. CDR3 DNA sequence: TGTGCCAGCAGACTAGCGGGAGGGTTTTACAATGAGCAGTTCTTC. Translating it yields CASRLAGGFYNEQFF.

The V and J genes are TRBV7-7 and TRBJ1-5; a weak D match, TRBD1 (6 bases). The germline V gene has CDR1 SSHAT and CDR2 FNYEAQ (reference sequence). CDR3 length: 15 residues. Trimming took off 7 bases at V and 9 bases at J, with 22 bases between the two ends. The CDR3 DNA reads TGTGCCAGCATCCCGACAGGACCGTTACCGTGGCCCCAGCATTTT. Protein: CASIPTGPLPWPQHF.

The gene calls are TRBV12-3 or TRBV12-4 and TRBJ1-5; D is possibly TRBD1 (6 bases). The CDR3 extends over 13 amino acids. The CDR3 reads CAIGGHSNQPQHF. The CDR3 DNA reads TGTGCAATCGGGGGGCACAGCAATCAGCCCCAGCATTTT.

This rearrangement joins TRBV29-1 to TRBJ2-1, with D unresolved. The V and J ends lost 2 bases and 8 bases respectively, with 10 bases between them. This CDR3 region has 12 residues. Per germline, CDR1 SQVTM and CDR2 ANQGSEA. The CDR3 loop reads CSVEFVLDEQFF. The CDR3 DNA is TGCAGCGTTGAATTTGTCCTCGATGAGCAGTTCTTC.

As DNA, the CDR3 is TGTGCCAGTAGGGACCCCCGGAATCCGTACAATGAGCAGTTCTTC. Translation gives CASRDPRNPYNEQFF. The chain links TRBV19 to TRBJ2-1, with D hard to call. Trimming left V 6 bases short and J 4 bases short, with 16 bases between. The length of the CDR3 is 15 residues. From germline, CDR1 is LNHDA and CDR2 SQIVND (reference sequence).

The rearrangement links TRBV12-3 or TRBV12-4 to TRBJ1-1; 7 bases line up with TRBD1. V was pared by 2 bases and J by 5 bases, with 2 bases of the junction left unmatched. The CDR3 sequence is 13 residues long. This chain's CDR3 is CASSLNRGTEAFF. The DNA for the CDR3 is TGTGCCAGCAGTTTAAACAGGGGAACTGAAGCTTTCTTT.

This sequence joins TRBV7-2 and TRBJ2-3, with TRBD2 matching over 13 bases. CDR3 length: 17 residues. J lost 0 bases, V lost 1 base, and 1 base had no gene match. Germline V CDR1 and CDR2: SGHTA, FQGNSA. The CDR3 protein is CASSLGLAGGSTDTQYF. In DNA form, the CDR3 reads TGTGCCAGCAGCTTAGGACTAGCGGGAGGCAGCACAGATACGCAGTATTTT.

The V gene is TRBV13, the J gene TRBJ2-2, with D possibly being TRBD2 (6 bases). The CDR3 extends over 16 amino acids. In germline, CDR1 is PRHDT, CDR2 FYEKMQ (reference sequence). V was clipped by 4 bases and J by 2 bases, with 14 bases between them. The CDR3 sequence: CASSSLLSGNTGELFF. The CDR3 DNA reads TGTGCCAGCAGCTCCCTCCTTAGCGGAAACACCGGGGAGCTGTTTTTT.

The chain has TRBV12-3 or TRBV12-4 and TRBJ1-1, with D possibly matching TRBD1 (5 bases). The CDR3 has 13 residues. The V end was cut by 4 bases, the J end by 1 base, with 7 bases between. CDR3 in DNA: TGTGCCAGCAGTTGGGGGGAGAACACTGAAGCTTTCTTT. This translates into CASSWGENTEAFF.

This clone was recorded once. The CDR3 region has the DNA TGTGCCAGCAGCTCCAGCTTGGGGTCGAACTCACCCCTCCACTTT. This encodes CASSSSLGSNSPLHF. The chain joins TRBV5-4 to TRBJ1-6; D call uncertain. Trimming cost V 3 bases and J 10 bases, with 17 bases left between them. Germline CDR1 reads SGHNT; CDR2 reads YYREEE (reference sequence). The CDR3 consists of 15 residues.

The rearrangement links TRBV13 to TRBJ1-6, with 8 bases identical to TRBD1. This CDR3 has 15 residues. Germline CDR1 is PRHDT and CDR2 is FYEKMQ (reference sequence). V was pared by 5 bases and J by 10 bases, with 10 bases of the junction left unmatched. CDR3 coding DNA: TGTGCCAGCAGCCAAGGGACAGGCTTTCGGTCACCCCTCCACTTT. Protein: CASSQGTGFRSPLHF.

The chain uses TRBV20-1 and TRBJ1-2; possibly TRBD1 for D (5 bases). V dropped 5 bases and J dropped 6 bases, with 10 bases sitting between them. This CDR3 contains 11 residues. The germline CDR1 and CDR2 sequences are DFQATT and SNEGSKA (reference sequence). The CDR3 DNA reads TGCAGTGCTTCCAGGGAAGATGGCTACACCTTC. It codes for CSASREDGYTF.

The gene calls are TRBV23-1 and TRBJ2-7, with a weak D call TRBD2 (5 bases). TRBV23-1 carries the ORF label, with uncertain function. Trimming shortened V by 0 bases and J by 1 base, and 16 bases separated the two germline ends. The CDR3 sequence is 17 residues long. The CDR3, as DNA: TGCGCCAGCAGTCAATCGAGGAGGAGGTGTATATCCTACGAGCAGTACTTC. Its protein product is CASSQSRRRCISYEQYF.

The chain links TRBV7-6 to TRBJ2-1; tentative D call: TRBD2 (7 bases). V lost 1 base, J lost 5 bases, and 12 bases lay in between. In germline, CDR1 is SGHVS, CDR2 FNYEAQ. The CDR3 is made up of 15 amino acids. CDR3 sequence: CASSLEGGPNNEQFF. Here the CDR3 DNA reads TGTGCCAGCAGCTTAGAGGGGGGGCCTAACAATGAGCAGTTCTTC.

The rearrangement joins TRBV7-7 to TRBJ2-3; D ambiguous. The CDR3 loop spans 15 amino acids. From germline, CDR1 is SSHAT and CDR2 FNYEAQ (reference sequence). Trimming removed 1 base from V and 0 bases from J, with 8 bases in between. The CDR3 loop reads CASSLDGFSTDTQYF. DNA for the CDR3: TGTGCCAGCAGCTTAGACGGGTTTAGCACAGATACGCAGTATTTT.

The chain recombines TRBV11-3 with TRBJ2-7, with D uncertain. The CDR3 has 19 residues. Germline V gene data show CDR1 as SGHNT and CDR2 as YENEEA. V lost 5 bases, J lost 0 bases, and 26 bases lay in between. The CDR3 region is CASSPGQIYSYSSSYEQYF. The CDR3, as DNA: TGTGCCAGCAGCCCCGGGCAGATTTACTCTTACTCGAGCTCCTACGAGCAGTACTTC.

The rearrangement joins TRBV4-2 to TRBJ2-3, with 8 bases matching TRBD2. V dropped 0 bases and J dropped 6; count of bases not matched to a gene: 8. Germline V gene sequence: CDR1 LGHNA, CDR2 YNFKEQ. The CDR3 consists of 16 residues. As DNA, the CDR3 is TGTGCCAGCAGCCAAGAGCTCCGGGAGGGATCGGATACGCAGTATTTT. Protein: CASSQELREGSDTQYF.

The V call is TRBV12-3 or TRBV12-4, the J call TRBJ1-2; TRBD1 is a possible D gene (5 bases). The CDR3 runs to 13 residues. Trimming cost V 11 bases and J 4 bases, with 17 bases left between them. The CDR3 here is CAGSPGLGYGYTF. In nucleotides, the CDR3 is TGTGCCGGTTCCCCGGGGCTGGGCTATGGCTACACCTTC.

The chain couples TRBV10-3 to TRBJ2-1, with 7 nucleotides matching TRBD2. Germline assignment: CDR1 ENHRY and CDR2 SYGVKD. V lost 0 bases, J lost 4 bases, and 3 bases stayed unmatched. The CDR3 contains 15 residues. CDR3 bases: TGTGCCATCAGTGAGTCTGGGGAGGGGTACAATGAGCAGTTCTTC. Protein sequence: CAISESGEGYNEQFF.